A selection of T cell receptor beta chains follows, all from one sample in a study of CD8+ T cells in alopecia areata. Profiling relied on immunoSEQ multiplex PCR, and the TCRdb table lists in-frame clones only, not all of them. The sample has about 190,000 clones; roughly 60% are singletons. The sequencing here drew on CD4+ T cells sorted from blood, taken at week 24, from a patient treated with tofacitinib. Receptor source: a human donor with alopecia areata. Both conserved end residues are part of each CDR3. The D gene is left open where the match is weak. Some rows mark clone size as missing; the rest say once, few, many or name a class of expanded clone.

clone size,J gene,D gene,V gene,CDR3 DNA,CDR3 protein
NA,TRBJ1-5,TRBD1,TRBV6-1,TGTGCCAGCACCGAGGACAGGAATCAGCCCCAGCATTTT,CASTEDRNQPQHF
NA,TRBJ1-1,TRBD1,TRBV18,TGTGCCAGCTCCCGGATACCGGGACAGGGGACTGAAGCTTTCTTT,CASSRIPGQGTEAFF
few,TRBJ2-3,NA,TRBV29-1,TGCAGCGTTGCTAGGCATAGAGGAGATACGCAGTATTTT,CSVARHRGDTQYF
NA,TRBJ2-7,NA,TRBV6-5,TGTGCCAGCAGTCGACAGTATTCCTACGAGCAGTACTTC,CASSRQYSYEQYF
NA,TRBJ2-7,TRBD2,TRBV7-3,TGTGCCAGCAGCTTAACCGGGACTAGCAGCTACGAGCAGTACTTC,CASSLTGTSSYEQYF
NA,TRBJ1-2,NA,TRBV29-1,TGCAGCGTTGAAGCCCTTGAACTTGGTGGCTACACCTTC,CSVEALELGGYTF
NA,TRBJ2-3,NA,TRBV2,TGTGCCAGCAGTGGCCTCGGGGTCGGGGATACGCAGTATTTT,CASSGLGVGDTQYF
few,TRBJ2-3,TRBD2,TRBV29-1,TGCAGCGTTGATGCGGGGGGGAAGGCAGATACGCAGTATTTT,CSVDAGGKADTQYF
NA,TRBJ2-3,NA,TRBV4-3,TGCGCCAGCAGCCGCGACCCGGGGGTTAGCACAGATACGCAGTATTTT,CASSRDPGVSTDTQYF
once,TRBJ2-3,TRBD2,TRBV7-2,TGTGCCAGCAGCTTAGTATCTAGCGGGGGGGGCACAGATACGCAGTATTTT,CASSLVSSGGGTDTQYF
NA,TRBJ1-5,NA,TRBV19,TGTGCCAGTCACACCACCCCGGCTAGCAATCAGCCCCAGCATTTT,CASHTTPASNQPQHF
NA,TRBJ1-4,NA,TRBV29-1,TGCAGCGTTGTGGGCAGGGGTGAAAAACTGTTTTTT,CSVVGRGEKLFF
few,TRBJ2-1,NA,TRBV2,TGTGCCAGCAGTGTAAACCTGGGGACCAGGCAGTTCTTC,CASSVNLGTRQFF
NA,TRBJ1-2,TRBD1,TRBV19,TGTGCCAGTAGCCCGGGACAGGAAGATTATGGCTACACCTTC,CASSPGQEDYGYTF
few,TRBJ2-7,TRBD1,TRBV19,TGTGCCAGCTCCACGTGGGACAGGGAGAACGAACAGTACTTC,CASSTWDRENEQYF
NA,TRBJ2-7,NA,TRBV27,TGTGCCAGCAGTAGTACCGGGACAAATTTCGATCCTGAGCAGTACTTC,CASSSTGTNFDPEQYF
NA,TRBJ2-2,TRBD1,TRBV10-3,TGTGCCATCAGAGAGGACAGGGCGGGTACCGGGGAGCTGTTTTTT,CAIREDRAGTGELFF
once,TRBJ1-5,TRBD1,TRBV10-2,TGCGCCAGCAAGGAGGGGGCGATTCAGCCCCAGCATTTT,CASKEGAIQPQHF
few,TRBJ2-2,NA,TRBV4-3,TGCGCCAGCAGCCAATCTATGTACACCGGGGAGCTGTTTTTT,CASSQSMYTGELFF
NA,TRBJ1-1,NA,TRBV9,TGTGCCAGCAGTTCATCAGGGCTGGGAGGGGCTGAAGCTTTCTTT,CASSSSGLGGAEAFF
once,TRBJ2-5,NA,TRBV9,TGTGCCAGCAGCGTAGGAGGGACCGGGGAGACCCAGTACTTC,CASSVGGTGETQYF
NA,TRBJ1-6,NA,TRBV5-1,TGCGCCAGCGCAGACAGCGAAAGGTCACCCCTCCACTTT,CASADSERSPLHF
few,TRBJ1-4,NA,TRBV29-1,TGCAGCGTTGAAGGTCTAGGGGAAAAACTGTTTTTT,CSVEGLGEKLFF
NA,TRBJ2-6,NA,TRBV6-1,TGTGCCAGCGTGCAGCGCTCTGGGGCCAACGTCCTGACTTTC,CASVQRSGANVLTF